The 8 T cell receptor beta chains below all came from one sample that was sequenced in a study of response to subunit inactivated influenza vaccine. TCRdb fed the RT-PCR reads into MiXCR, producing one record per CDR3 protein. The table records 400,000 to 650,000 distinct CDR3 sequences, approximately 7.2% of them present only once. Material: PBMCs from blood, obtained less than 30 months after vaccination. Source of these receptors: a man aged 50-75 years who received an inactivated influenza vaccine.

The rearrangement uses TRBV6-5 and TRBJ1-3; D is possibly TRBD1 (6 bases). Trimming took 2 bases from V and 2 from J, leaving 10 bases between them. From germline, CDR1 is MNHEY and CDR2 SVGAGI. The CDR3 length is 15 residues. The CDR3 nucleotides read TGTGCCAGCAGTTACCCTTGGGGGCCTGGAAACACCATATATTTT. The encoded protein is CASSYPWGPGNTIYF.

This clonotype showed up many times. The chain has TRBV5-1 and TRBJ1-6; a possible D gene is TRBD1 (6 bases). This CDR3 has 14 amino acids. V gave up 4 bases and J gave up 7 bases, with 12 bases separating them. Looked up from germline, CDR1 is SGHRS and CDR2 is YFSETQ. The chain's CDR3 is CASSTDSNNSPLHF. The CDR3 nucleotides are TGCGCCAGCAGCACGGACAGCAACAATTCACCCCTCCACTTT.

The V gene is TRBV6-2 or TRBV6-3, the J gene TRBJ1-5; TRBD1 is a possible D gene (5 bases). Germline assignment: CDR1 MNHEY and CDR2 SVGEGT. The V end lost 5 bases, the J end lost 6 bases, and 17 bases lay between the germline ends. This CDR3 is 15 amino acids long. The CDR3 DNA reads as TGTGCCAGCAGTCTCGGGACCGTTAATCTTCAGCCCCAGCATTTT. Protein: CASSLGTVNLQPQHF.

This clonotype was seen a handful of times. CDR3 nucleotides: TGTGCCAGCAGCGTAGAGGGACTAGCGGGAGGTGAGCAGTTCTTC. Encoded protein: CASSVEGLAGGEQFF. V usage is TRBV9 and J usage is TRBJ2-1, with 15 bases fitting TRBD2. V shed 0 bases, J shed 9 bases, and the junction held 1 base outside the gene matches. From germline, CDR1 is SGDLS and CDR2 YYNGEE. The CDR3 sequence is 15 residues long.

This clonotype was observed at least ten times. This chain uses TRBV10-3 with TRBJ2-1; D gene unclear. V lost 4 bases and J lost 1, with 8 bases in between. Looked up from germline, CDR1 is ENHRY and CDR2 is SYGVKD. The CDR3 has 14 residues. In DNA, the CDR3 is TGTGCCATCAGTGGACCGGGTTCCTACAATGAGCAGTTCTTC. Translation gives CAISGPGSYNEQFF.

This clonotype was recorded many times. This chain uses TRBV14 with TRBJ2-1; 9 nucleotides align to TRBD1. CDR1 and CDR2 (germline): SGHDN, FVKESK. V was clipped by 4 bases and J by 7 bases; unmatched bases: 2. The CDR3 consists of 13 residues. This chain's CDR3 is CASSPQGANEQFF. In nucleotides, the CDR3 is TGTGCCAGCAGCCCACAGGGGGCTAATGAGCAGTTCTTC.

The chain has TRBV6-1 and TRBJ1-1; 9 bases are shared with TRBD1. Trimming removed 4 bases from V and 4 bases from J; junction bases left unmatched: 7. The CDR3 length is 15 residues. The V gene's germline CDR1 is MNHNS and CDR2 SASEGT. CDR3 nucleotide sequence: TGTGCCAGCAGTGCCCGGGACAGGGTTGTCACTGAAGCTTTCTTT. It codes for CASSARDRVVTEAFF.

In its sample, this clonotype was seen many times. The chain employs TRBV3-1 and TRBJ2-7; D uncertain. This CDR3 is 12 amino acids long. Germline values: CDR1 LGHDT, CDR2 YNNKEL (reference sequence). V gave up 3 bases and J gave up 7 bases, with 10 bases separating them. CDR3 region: CASSHSMGEQYF. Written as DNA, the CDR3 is TGTGCCAGCAGCCATTCGATGGGGGAGCAGTACTTC.